The T cell receptor beta chain described here comes from a study of blood T cell repertoires in COVID-19. Study-level information: The cDNA or gDNA used as material had been derived from T cells, B-cell-depleted T cells, or PBMCs.

Germline V CDR1 and CDR2: SGHKS, YYEKEE (reference sequence). This CDR3 spans 14 amino acids. V was trimmed by 1 base and J by 5 bases, leaving 10 bases between them. The repertoire was sequenced with immunoSEQ multiplex PCR; TCRdb's copy has only in-frame clones and lacks some. Altogether approximately 280,000 clones are present, approximately 85% being singletons, with the ten largest covering approximately 5.1%. The receptor was isolated from a man aged 45-60 years with active or convalescent COVID-19. Input material: peripheral blood. J is TRBJ1-5 and V is TRBV5-5; possibly TRBD1 for D (5 bases). The DNA of the CDR3 is TGTGCCAGCAGCTTGCTCGACAGAGATCAGCCCCAGCATTTT. It yields the protein CASSLLDRDQPQHF.